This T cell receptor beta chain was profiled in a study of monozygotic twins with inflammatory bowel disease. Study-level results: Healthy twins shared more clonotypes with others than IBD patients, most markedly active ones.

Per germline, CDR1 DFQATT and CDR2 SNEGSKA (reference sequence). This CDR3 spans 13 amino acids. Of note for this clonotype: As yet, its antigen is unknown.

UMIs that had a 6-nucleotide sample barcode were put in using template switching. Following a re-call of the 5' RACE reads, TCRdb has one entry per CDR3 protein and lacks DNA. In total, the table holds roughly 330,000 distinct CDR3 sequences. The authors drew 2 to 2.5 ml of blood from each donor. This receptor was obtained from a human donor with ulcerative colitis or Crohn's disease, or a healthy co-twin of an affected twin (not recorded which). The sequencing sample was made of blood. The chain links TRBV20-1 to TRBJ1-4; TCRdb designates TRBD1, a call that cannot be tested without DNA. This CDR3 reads CSAAGQLNEKLFF.